This T cell receptor beta chain is drawn from a study of blood T cell repertoires in COVID-19 (dated by TCRdb to 2019 to 2021). Study-wide context: Samples from collaborators originated in the United States, Italy and Spain and spanned both the acute and convalescent phases of COVID-19. Where available, HLA class I and class II types were obtained from metadata supplied by the sample provider rather than from assay-based typing. Nearly every sample came with metadata listing a de-identified subject ID, COVID-19 status, age in years and sex. Subjects who had been exposed to COVID-19, were actively infected with it, or had recovered from it provided the deeply sampled blood TCRbeta repertoires that made up the dataset. The material from the prospective study consisted of cDNA or gDNA derived from T cells, B-cell-depleted T cells, or PBMCs. Samples came from the ongoing ImmuneRACE study (first 160 participants) plus 1,254 subjects from 6 global collaborators. A freely available public database, intended as a resource for researchers studying the immune response to SARS-CoV-2, is where the repertoires were released.

The collaborating institutions used their own protocols to collect whole blood in K2EDTA tubes. For TCRbeta analysis, collaborators shipped samples in one of three forms: frozen whole blood, isolated PBMCs, or DNA extracted from either of those sample types. On this clone: No antigen is known for it. No base-level quality is on record; no much larger clone is a single base apart.

V loses 5 bases, J loses 8 bases, and the germline ends lie 12 bases apart. The CDR3, cysteine through phenylalanine, is 11 amino acids long. The entry retains the CDR3 DNA only, 33 bases that are in frame from base 1. CDR1 and CDR2 were assigned from the germline V gene (reference sequence) as DFQATT and SNEGSKA. The immunoSEQ Assay, a bias-controlled multiplex PCR, was used to amplify TCRbeta CDR3 regions from genomic DNA. The authors processed their data as follows. The number of nucleated cells in each sample was estimated from the amplification of reference gene primers within the assay. Sequence reads were collapsed and filtered to measure the absolute abundance of every unique TCRbeta CDR3 rearrangement. For each sample, productive Simpson clonality was calculated as the square root of Simpson's diversity index over productive rearrangements. What TCRdb holds here is the immuneACCESS table cut down to in-frame rearrangements. Part of the clones is not present; checked against another copy, under half of the missing clones reflect an unresolved V gene, and the others are unexplained. Clonal size and the V and J genes are those of that table, whereas D and trimming came from the DNA. The sample table holds about 120,000 clones, of which 65% to 90% were seen once. Of the sample, roughly 27% falls within the top ten clones.

Study-wide conclusions, independent of this receptor: How much clinical and demographic metadata was included differed by source and by participant, and the metadata was provided uncurated.

The clonotype comes from a woman older than 75 with acute or convalescent COVID-19. The sample taken for sequencing was peripheral blood. The V and J segments used are TRBV20-1 and TRBJ1-2; the D region possibly corresponds to TRBD1 (6 bases align). The CDR3 reads as follows: CSAEDRLGYTF. The nucleotide sequence reads TGCAGTGCTGAAGACAGGCTGGGCTACACCTTC.